Detailed here is one T cell receptor beta chain. The target antigen is unknown. Germline loops: CDR1 LNHNV, CDR2 YYDKDF (reference sequence). This CDR3 region has 15 residues. Trimming took 0 bases from V and 4 from J; bases not matched to a gene: 3. These data come from a study of blood T cells in healthy people across ages. The wider study: Per two T cells, about one barcoded beta molecule was captured through template switching.

The second PCR ran roughly 7 to 12 cycles with a sample-barcoded 5' primer and J-beta primers. TCRdb called the 5' RACE reads again in MiXCR, with one record for every CDR3 protein. The sample includes about 830,000 distinct CDR3 sequences, nearly 60% seen only once; the top ten take approximately 23%. Study outcomes and limitations: Versus aged donors, long-lived donors had higher diversity and more naive CD4+ cells.

Donors each provided roughly 10 milliliters of peripheral blood. Total RNA amounts of at least 6 micrograms were extracted per sample. The clonotype originates from a man aged 25 to 45 in good health. Sequenced: blood. The V gene is TRBV15, the J gene TRBJ2-1; 7 positions match TRBD2. The CDR3 sequence is CATSRELAKYNEQFF. CDR3 DNA sequence: TGTGCCACCAGCAGAGAACTAGCGAAATACAATGAGCAGTTCTTC.